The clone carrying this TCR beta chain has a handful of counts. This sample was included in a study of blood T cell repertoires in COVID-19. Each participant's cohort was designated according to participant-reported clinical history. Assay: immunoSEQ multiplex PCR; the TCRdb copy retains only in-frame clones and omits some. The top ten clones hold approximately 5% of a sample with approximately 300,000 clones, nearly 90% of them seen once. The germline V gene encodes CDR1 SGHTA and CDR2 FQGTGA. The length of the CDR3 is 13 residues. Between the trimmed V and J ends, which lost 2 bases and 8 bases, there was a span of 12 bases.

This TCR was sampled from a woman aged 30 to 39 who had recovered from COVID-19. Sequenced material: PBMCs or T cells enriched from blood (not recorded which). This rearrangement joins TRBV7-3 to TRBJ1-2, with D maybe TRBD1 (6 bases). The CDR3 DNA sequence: TGTGCCAGCAGCTTACAACAGGGTTACGGCTACACCTTC. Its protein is CASSLQQGYGYTF.